This T cell receptor (beta chain) was observed in a study of T-cell memory formation after mild COVID-19. Study findings and constraints: Most CD4+ clones that shrank were in CM and EM, while CD8+ ones turned up in EMRA. Clones contracting over day 15 to 85 were CD4/CD8 balanced, with later expanders leaning CD4+.

Libraries for TCRalpha and TCRbeta carried sample barcodes and unique molecular identifiers via 5'RACE. TCRdb reprocessed the 5' RACE reads with MiXCR, giving one entry per CDR3 protein. Of roughly 130,000 distinct CDR3 sequences in the sample, approximately 17% were seen once. A word on this clonotype: Antigen specificity is unknown.

Germline V gives CDR1 MGHRA, CDR2 YSYEKL. The CDR3 totals 18 residues. V lost 4 bases, J lost 1 base, and 19 bases lay in between. The sample was PBMCs or a T cell subset sorted from them (not recorded which). V gene TRBV4-1 combines with J gene TRBJ2-2, with D perhaps matching TRBD1 (6 bases). The clonotype comes from a man aged 18-30 years who had mild COVID-19 (a few samples of this study predate the infection). Cell type and time point are not known. The CDR3 loop reads CASSRVQGLGRNTGELFF. The DNA of the CDR3 is TGCGCCAGCAGCCGAGTACAGGGTTTGGGACGGAACACCGGGGAGCTGTTTTTT.